The 24 T cell receptor beta chains below were found in one sample sequenced in a study of blood T cell dynamics during melanoma immunotherapy. Profiling relied on immunoSEQ multiplex PCR, and the TCRdb table lists in-frame clones only, not all of them. The sample lists about 15,000 clones, more than 75% occurring once. The time point was: pre-treatment baseline. This sample comprised blood, obtained from a patient treated with checkpoint blockade. These receptors were obtained from a human donor with melanoma.

J is TRBJ1-2 and V is TRBV5-4; a weak D match, TRBD1 (5 bases). The germline CDR1 and CDR2 sequences are SGHNT and YYREEE (reference sequence). The CDR3 sequence is 18 residues long. V lost 0 bases to trimming and J lost 6 bases, with 24 bases between them. CDR3: CASSLDGRAYPAEDGYTF. In nucleotides, the CDR3 is TGTGCCAGCAGCTTGGATGGCAGGGCTTATCCTGCCGAAGATGGCTACACCTTC. The full variable domain, with the rest looked up from reference TRBV5-4 and TRBJ1-2, is ETGVTQSPTHLIKTRGQQVTLRCSSQSGHNTVSWYQQALGQGPQFIFQYYREEENGRGNFPPRFSGLQFPNYSSELNVNALELDDSALYLCASSLDGRAYPAEDGYTFGSGTRLTVV.

The chain recombines TRBV10-2 with TRBJ2-2; possibly TRBD2 for D (5 bases). The CDR3 runs to 14 residues. Germline CDR1 reads WSHSY; CDR2 reads SAAADI. V lost 7 bases to trimming and J lost 1 base, with 10 bases between them. The chain's CDR3 is CASMVGVNTGELFF. In DNA, the CDR3 is TGCGCCAGCATGGTGGGAGTGAACACCGGGGAGCTGTTTTTT.

The chain joins TRBV7-8 to TRBJ2-5; no reliable D call. The CDR3 length is 15 residues. Germline V CDR1 and CDR2: SGHVS, FQNEAQ. V was shortened by 3 bases and J by 1 base, with 12 bases between the two germline ends. The CDR3 region is CASSFTSLPQETQYF. CDR3 bases: TGTGCCAGCAGCTTCACCTCACTACCCCAAGAGACCCAGTACTTC.

This chain links TRBV7-2 with TRBJ1-5; 7 bases match TRBD1. The J segment lost 2 bases and the V segment lost 5 bases, leaving 3 bases of the junction unmatched. The germline CDR1 and CDR2 sequences are SGHTA and FQGNSA. The CDR3 covers 14 residues. CDR3 in DNA: TGTGCCAGCAGCCTAGGGACAGGCAATCAGCCCCAGCATTTT. This translates into CASSLGTGNQPQHF.

V usage is TRBV4-1 and J usage is TRBJ2-7; 7 bases match TRBD1. V lost 3 bases and J lost 6; bases outside the gene matches: 8. Germline CDR1 is MGHRA and CDR2 is YSYEKL. The CDR3 covers 14 residues. CDR3 DNA: TGCGCCAGCAGCCACATCGGAACAGGGGTCGAGCAGTACTTC. The encoded protein is CASSHIGTGVEQYF.

The V and J genes are TRBV6-1 and TRBJ2-5; 8 bases line up with TRBD1. CDR3 length: 15 amino acids. CDR1 is MNHNS and CDR2 is SASEGT in the germline V gene. The V segment lost 6 bases and the J segment 4 bases; nucleotides outside the gene matches: 10. In nucleotides, the CDR3 is TGTGCCAGCAGCGCAGGACAGGGACAAGGAGAGACCCAGTACTTC. This sequence encodes CASSAGQGQGETQYF.

Here the CDR3 DNA reads TGCGCCAGCAGTCAACAGGGAGAATACCCCCAGCATTTT. It yields the protein CASSQQGEYPQHF. The chain recombines TRBV23-1 with TRBJ1-5, with D perhaps TRBD1 (5 bases). Being an ORF, TRBV23-1 has a function that is uncertain. The CDR3 has 13 amino acids. V lost 2 bases, J lost 10 bases, and 12 bases lay in between.

This clone was counted a single time. This chain's CDR3 is CASSPPGLLTIYGYTF. The CDR3 DNA reads TGTGCCAGCAGTCCCCCAGGGCTCCTGACAATCTATGGCTACACCTTC. The rearrangement links TRBV28 to TRBJ1-2; D is possibly TRBD1 (5 bases). Germline-derived CDR1 and CDR2 are MDHEN and SYDVKM. The CDR3 has 16 amino acids. V was pared by 5 bases and J by 4 bases, with 20 bases between.

This chain connects TRBV4-2 to TRBJ1-1; no definite D call. Per germline, CDR1 LGHNA and CDR2 YNFKEQ. V lost 0 bases, J lost 2 bases, and 4 bases lay in between. This CDR3 has 13 residues. CDR3 sequence reads: CASSQDLNTEAFF. CDR3 nucleotides: TGTGCCAGCAGCCAAGACCTTAACACTGAAGCTTTCTTT.

The chain links TRBV9 to TRBJ2-5; D tentatively fits TRBD1 or TRBD2 (6 bases each). CDR1 is SGDLS and CDR2 is YYNGEE in the germline V gene. V lost 0 bases to trimming and J lost 4 bases, with 10 bases between them. The CDR3 consists of 14 residues. The CDR3 DNA follows: TGTGCCAGCAGCGTAGATGGGGGGCCAGAGACCCAGTACTTC. Translating it yields CASSVDGGPETQYF.

The table lists this clone with a few counts. The genes are TRBV5-8 and TRBJ2-3; 9 bases map to TRBD1. Unmatched junction bases numbered 7, after V lost 6 bases and J lost 2 bases. This CDR3 spans 15 amino acids. The germline gives CDR1 SGHTS, CDR2 YDEGEE. Here the CDR3 DNA reads TGTGCCAGCACCCTCGGGACAGGGAACACAGATACGCAGTATTTT. Amino acids: CASTLGTGNTDTQYF.

V usage is TRBV18 and J usage is TRBJ2-7, with D unclear. Germline-derived CDR1 and CDR2 are KGHSH and LQKENI. The CDR3 totals 15 residues. Trimming took 0 bases from V and 1 from J, leaving 10 bases between them. DNA of the CDR3: TGTGCCAGCTCACCACCGCCCGGTCATTCCTACGAGCAGTACTTC. Translation gives CASSPPPGHSYEQYF.

The chain is built from TRBV19 and TRBJ1-1, with D possibly being TRBD1 (5 bases). The germline CDR1 and CDR2 sequences are LNHDA and SQIVND (reference sequence). This CDR3 region has 14 residues. The V end lost 3 bases, the J end lost 1 base, and 9 bases lay between the germline ends. This chain's CDR3 is CASSIRGPNTEAFF. CDR3 nucleotide sequence: TGTGCCAGTAGTATCCGGGGCCCGAACACTGAAGCTTTCTTT.

This clone appeared a few times. This chain joins TRBV6-5 and TRBJ2-7, with D perhaps matching TRBD2 (6 bases). V was clipped by 7 bases and J by 3 bases, with 13 bases between them. Germline V gene lookup returns CDR1 MNHEY and CDR2 SVGAGI. The length of the CDR3 is 13 residues. CDR3 bases: TGTGCCAGCAAGGAGGGTGACGTCTACGAGCAGTACTTC. Encoded protein: CASKEGDVYEQYF.

The rearrangement joins TRBV18 to TRBJ2-5; 8 nucleotides match TRBD1. Germline loops: CDR1 KGHSH, CDR2 LQKENI. The length of the CDR3 is 16 residues. The ends lost 2 bases at V and 2 bases at J; junction bases unmatched: 7. The CDR3 region is CASSPASGGLQETQYF. CDR3 sequence (DNA): TGTGCCAGCTCACCAGCGTCAGGGGGCTTGCAAGAGACCCAGTACTTC.

The gene calls are TRBV29-1 and TRBJ1-1, with no clear D. Trimming took off 1 base at V and 4 bases at J, with 10 bases between the two ends. Germline CDR1 is SQVTM and CDR2 is ANQGSEA. The CDR3 totals 13 residues. The DNA for the CDR3 is TGCAGCGTTGAAGGAGGTGGGATCACTGAAGCTTTCTTT. This gives the protein CSVEGGGITEAFF.

This clone was detected only a few times. The rearrangement joins TRBV18 to TRBJ2-5; possible D gene TRBD2, 6 bases. Germline V gives CDR1 KGHSH, CDR2 LQKENI. Trimming shortened V by 5 bases and J by 3 bases, and 13 bases separated the two germline ends. This CDR3 has 14 residues. Here the CDR3 DNA reads TGTGCCAGCTCAACCAGTTCGGGGGAAGAGACCCAGTACTTC. Translating it yields CASSTSSGEETQYF.

This chain links TRBV10-3 with TRBJ2-7; D may be TRBD1 (5 bases). CDR1 is ENHRY, CDR2 SYGVKD, per germline. Between the trimmed V and J ends, which lost 6 bases and 0 bases, there was a span of 18 bases. This CDR3 has 16 residues. DNA of the CDR3: TGTGCCATCAGGGACCCCGGGCCAGGACACTCCTACGAGCAGTACTTC. Its translation: CAIRDPGPGHSYEQYF.

The V and J genes are TRBV6-6 and TRBJ2-3; D unclear. This CDR3 is 13 amino acids long. V lost 6 bases to trimming and J lost 5 bases, with 12 bases between them. The germline V gene encodes CDR1 MNHNY and CDR2 SVGAGI (reference sequence). For the CDR3, the DNA is TGTGCCAGCAGGTCCGTTCAAGAAGATACGCAGTATTTT. It yields the protein CASRSVQEDTQYF.

The rearrangement uses TRBV19 and TRBJ2-5, with TRBD1 identical over 8 bases. This CDR3 has 14 residues. V lost 8 bases to trimming and J lost 2 bases; unmatched junction nucleotides: 7. Per the germline V gene, CDR1 is LNHDA and CDR2 is SQIVND (reference sequence). The CDR3 reads CASAPGQVQETQYF. The CDR3 DNA reads as TGTGCCAGTGCACCGGGACAGGTACAAGAGACCCAGTACTTC.

The chain links TRBV7-9 to TRBJ2-7; 8 bases align to TRBD1. The J segment lost 4 bases and the V segment lost 3 bases, leaving 5 bases of the junction unmatched. The germline V gene has CDR1 SEHNR and CDR2 FQNEAQ (reference sequence). The CDR3 totals 14 residues. DNA for the CDR3: TGTGCCAGCAGCTTGGCAGGGGGCGCGTACGAGCAGTACTTC. Translating it yields CASSLAGGAYEQYF.

The CDR3 spells CASCGTSGNTIYF. In DNA form, the CDR3 reads TGTGCCAGTTGTGGGACGTCTGGAAACACCATATATTTT. The genes are TRBV19 and TRBJ1-3, with a tentative D call TRBD1 (5 bases). The ends were cut back, 8 bases at V and 1 base at J, with 9 bases in the middle. Germline CDR1 reads LNHDA; CDR2 reads SQIVND (reference sequence). The CDR3 spans 13 residues.

This clone appeared a single time. This sequence joins TRBV7-2 and TRBJ2-6; D is unclear. Between the trimmed V and J ends, which lost 7 bases and 0 bases, there was a span of 10 bases. The CDR3 is made up of 15 amino acids. Germline CDR1 reads SGHTA; CDR2 reads FQGNSA. The CDR3 protein is CASTEVSSGANVLTF. DNA for the CDR3: TGTGCCAGCACAGAGGTATCCTCTGGGGCCAACGTCCTGACTTTC.

The V gene is TRBV6-6, the J gene TRBJ2-7; no reliable D call. Germline CDR1 MNHNY, CDR2 SVGAGI (reference sequence). The CDR3 totals 13 residues. V was trimmed by 0 bases and J by 3 bases, leaving 6 bases between them. CDR3 in amino acids: CASSYSFLYEQYF. CDR3 nucleotide sequence: TGTGCCAGCAGTTACTCTTTTCTCTACGAGCAGTACTTC.